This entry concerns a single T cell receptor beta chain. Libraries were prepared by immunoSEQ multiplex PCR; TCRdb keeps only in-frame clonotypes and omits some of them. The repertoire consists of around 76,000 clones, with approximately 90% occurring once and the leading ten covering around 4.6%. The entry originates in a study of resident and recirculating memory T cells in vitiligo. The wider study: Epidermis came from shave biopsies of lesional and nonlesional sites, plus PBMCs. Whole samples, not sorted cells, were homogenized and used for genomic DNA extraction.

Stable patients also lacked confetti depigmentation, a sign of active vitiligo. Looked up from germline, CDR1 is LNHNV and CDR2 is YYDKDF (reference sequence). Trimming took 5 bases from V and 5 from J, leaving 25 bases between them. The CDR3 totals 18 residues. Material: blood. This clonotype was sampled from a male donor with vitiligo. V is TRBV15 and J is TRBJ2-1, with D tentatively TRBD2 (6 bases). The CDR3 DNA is TGTGCCACCAGCGGATCCCAAGGGAGGAGGGAGCTAAACAATGAGCAGTTCTTC. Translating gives CATSGSQGRRELNNEQFF.